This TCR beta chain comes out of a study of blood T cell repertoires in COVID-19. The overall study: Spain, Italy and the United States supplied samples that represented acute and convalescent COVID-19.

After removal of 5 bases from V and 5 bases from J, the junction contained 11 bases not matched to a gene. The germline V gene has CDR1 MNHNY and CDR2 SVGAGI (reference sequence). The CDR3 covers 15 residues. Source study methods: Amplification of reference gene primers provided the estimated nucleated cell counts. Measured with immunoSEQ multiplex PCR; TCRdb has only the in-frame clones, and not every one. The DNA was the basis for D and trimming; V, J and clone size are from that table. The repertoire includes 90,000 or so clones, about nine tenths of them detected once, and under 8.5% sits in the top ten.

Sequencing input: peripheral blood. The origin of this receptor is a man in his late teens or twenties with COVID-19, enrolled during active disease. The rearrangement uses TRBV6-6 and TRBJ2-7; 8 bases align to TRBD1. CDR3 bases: TGTGCCAGCAGTATGCGGAGACAGGGGAGCCACGAGCAGTACTTC. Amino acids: CASSMRRQGSHEQYF.